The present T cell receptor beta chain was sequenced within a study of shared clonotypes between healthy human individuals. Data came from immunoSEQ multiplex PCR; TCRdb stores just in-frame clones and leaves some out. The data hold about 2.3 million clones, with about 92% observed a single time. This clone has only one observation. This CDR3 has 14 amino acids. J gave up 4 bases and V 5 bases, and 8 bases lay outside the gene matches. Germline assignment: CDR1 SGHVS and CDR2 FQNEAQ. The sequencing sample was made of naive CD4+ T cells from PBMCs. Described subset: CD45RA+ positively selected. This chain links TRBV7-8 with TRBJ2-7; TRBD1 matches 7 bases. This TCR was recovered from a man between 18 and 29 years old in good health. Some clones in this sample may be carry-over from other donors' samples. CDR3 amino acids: CASSVPGQSYEQYF. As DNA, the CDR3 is TGTGCCAGCAGCGTACCGGGACAGTCATACGAGCAGTACTTC.